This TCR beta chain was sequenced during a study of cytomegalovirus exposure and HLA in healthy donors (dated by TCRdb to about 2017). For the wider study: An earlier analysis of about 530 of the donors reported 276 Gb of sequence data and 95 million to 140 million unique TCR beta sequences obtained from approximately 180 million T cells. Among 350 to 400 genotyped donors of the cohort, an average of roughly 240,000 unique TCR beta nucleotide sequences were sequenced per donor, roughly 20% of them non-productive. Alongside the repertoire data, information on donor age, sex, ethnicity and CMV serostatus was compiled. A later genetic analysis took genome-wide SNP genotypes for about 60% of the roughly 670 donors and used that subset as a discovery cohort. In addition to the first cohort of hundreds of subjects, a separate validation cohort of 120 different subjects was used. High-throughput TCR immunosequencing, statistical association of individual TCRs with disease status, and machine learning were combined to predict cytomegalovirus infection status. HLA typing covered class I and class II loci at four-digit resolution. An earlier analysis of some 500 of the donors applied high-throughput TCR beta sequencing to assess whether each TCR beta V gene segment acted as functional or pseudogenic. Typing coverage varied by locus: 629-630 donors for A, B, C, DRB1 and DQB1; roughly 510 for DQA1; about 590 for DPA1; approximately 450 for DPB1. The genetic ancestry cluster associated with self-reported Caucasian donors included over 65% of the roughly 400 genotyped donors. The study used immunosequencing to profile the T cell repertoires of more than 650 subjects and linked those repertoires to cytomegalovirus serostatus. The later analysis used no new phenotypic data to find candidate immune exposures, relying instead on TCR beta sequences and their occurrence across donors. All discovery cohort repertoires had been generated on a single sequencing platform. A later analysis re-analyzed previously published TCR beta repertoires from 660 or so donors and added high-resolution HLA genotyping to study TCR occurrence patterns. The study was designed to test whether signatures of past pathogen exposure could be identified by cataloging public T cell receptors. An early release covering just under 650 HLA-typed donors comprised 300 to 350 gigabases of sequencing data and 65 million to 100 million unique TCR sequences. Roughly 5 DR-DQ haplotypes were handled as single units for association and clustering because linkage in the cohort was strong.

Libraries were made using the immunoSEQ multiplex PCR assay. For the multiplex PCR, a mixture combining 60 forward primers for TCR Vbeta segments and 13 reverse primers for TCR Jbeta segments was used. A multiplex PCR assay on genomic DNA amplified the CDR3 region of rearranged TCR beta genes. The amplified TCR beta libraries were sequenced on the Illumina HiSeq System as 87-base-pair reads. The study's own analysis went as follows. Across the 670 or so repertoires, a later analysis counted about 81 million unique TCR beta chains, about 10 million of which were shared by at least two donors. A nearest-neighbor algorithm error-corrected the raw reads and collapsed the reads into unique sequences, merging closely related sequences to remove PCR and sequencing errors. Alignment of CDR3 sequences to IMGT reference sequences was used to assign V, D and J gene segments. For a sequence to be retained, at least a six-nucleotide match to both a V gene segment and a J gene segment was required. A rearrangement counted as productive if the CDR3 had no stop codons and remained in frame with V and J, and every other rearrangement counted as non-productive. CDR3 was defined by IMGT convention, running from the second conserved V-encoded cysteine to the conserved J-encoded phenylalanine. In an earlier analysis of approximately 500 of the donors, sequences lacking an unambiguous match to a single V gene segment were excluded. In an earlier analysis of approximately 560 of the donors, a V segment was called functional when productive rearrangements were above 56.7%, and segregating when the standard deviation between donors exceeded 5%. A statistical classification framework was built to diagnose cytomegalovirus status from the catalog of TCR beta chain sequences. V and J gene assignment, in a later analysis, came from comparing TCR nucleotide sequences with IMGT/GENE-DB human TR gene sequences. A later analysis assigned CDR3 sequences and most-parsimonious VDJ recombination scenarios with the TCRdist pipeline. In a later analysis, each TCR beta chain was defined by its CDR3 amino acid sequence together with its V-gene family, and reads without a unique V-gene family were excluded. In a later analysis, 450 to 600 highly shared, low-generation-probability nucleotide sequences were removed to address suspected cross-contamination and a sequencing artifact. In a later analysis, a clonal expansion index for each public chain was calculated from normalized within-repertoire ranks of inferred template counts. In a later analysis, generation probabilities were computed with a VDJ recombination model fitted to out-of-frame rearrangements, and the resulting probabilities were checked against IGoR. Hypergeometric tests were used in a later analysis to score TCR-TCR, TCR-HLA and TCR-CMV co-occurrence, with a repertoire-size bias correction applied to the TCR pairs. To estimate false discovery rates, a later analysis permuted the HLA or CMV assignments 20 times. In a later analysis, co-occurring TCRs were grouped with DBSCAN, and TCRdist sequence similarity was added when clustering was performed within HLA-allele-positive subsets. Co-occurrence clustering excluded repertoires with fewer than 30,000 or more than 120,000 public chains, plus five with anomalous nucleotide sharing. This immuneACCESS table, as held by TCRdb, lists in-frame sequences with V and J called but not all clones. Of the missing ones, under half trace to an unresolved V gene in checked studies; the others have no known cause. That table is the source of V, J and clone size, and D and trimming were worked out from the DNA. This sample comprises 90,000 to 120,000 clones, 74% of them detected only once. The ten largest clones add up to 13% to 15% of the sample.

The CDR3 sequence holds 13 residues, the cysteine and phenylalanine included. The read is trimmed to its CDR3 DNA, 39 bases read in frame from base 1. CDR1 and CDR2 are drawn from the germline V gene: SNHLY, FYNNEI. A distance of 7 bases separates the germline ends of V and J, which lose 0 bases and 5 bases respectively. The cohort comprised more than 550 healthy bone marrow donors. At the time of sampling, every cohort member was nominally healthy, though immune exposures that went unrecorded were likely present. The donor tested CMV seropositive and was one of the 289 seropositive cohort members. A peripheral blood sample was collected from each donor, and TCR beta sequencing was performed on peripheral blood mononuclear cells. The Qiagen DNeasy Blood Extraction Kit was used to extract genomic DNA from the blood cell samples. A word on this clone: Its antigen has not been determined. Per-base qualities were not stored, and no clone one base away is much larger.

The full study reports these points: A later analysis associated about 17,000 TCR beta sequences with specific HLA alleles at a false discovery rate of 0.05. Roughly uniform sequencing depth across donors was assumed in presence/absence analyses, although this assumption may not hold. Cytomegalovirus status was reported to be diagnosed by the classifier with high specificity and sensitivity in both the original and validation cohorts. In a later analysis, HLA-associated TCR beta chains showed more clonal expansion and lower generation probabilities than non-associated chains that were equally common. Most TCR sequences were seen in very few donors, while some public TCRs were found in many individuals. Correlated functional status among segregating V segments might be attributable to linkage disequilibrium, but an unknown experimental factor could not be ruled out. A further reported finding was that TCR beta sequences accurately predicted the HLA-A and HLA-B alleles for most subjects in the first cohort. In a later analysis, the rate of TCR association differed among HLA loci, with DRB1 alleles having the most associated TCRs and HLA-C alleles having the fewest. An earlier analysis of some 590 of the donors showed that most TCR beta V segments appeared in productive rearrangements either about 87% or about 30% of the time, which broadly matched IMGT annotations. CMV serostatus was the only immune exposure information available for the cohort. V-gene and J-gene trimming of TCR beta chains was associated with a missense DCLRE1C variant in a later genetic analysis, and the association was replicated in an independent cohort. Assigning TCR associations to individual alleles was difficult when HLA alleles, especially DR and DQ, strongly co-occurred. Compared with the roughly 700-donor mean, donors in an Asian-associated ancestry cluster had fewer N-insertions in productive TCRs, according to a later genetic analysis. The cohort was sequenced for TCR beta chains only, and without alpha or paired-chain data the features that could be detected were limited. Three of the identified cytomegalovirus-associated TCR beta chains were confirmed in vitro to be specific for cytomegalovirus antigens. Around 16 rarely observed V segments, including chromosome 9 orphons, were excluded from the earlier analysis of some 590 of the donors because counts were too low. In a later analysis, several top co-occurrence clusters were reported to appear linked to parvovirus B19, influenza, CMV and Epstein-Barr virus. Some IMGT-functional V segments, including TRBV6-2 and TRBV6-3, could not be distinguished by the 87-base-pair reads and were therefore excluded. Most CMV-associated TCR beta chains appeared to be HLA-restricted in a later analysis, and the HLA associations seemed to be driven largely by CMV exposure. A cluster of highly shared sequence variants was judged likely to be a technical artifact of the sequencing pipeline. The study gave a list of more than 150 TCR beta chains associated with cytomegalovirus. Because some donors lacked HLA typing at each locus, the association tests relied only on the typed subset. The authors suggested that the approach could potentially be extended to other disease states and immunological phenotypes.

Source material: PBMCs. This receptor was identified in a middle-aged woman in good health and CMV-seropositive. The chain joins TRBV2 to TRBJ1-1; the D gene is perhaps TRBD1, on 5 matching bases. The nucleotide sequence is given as TGTGCCAGCAGTGAAGCGGGGGGAACTGAAGCTTTCTTT. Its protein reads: CASSEAGGTEAFF.